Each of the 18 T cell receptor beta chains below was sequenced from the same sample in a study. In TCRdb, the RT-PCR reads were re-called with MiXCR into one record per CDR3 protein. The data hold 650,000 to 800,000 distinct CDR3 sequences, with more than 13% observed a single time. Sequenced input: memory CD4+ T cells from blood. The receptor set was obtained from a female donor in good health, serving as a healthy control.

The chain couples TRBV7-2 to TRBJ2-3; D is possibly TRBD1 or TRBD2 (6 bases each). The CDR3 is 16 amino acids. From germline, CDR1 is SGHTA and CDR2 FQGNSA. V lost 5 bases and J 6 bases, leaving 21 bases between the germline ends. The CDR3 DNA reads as TGTGCCAGCAGCCCAGGGACGGGGGCCTTTTTGGATACGCAGTATTTT. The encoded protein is CASSPGTGAFLDTQYF. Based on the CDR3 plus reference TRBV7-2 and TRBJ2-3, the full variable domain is GAGVSQSPSNKVTEKGKDVELRCDPISGHTALYWYRQSLGQGLEFLIYFQGNSAPDKSGLPSDRFSAERTGGSVSTLTIQRTQQEDSAVYLCASSPGTGAFLDTQYFGPGTRLTVL.

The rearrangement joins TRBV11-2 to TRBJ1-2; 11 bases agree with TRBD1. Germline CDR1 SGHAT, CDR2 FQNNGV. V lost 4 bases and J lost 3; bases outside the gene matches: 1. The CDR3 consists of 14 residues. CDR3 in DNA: TGTGCCAGCAGCTCGGACAGGGGGCACTATGGCTACACCTTC. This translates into CASSSDRGHYGYTF.

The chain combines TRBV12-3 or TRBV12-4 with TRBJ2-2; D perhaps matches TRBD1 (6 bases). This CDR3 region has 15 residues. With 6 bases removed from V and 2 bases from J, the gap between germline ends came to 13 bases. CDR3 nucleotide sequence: TGTGCCAGCAGCCCGGGGACATTTAACACCGGGGAGCTGTTTTTT. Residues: CASSPGTFNTGELFF.

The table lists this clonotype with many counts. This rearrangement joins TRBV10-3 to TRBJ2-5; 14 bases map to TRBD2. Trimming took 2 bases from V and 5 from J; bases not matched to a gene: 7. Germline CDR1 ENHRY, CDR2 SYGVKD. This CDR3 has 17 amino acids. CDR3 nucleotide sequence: TGTGCCATCAGTGAGAGGGCGGGACTAGCGGGAGTTGAGACCCAGTACTTC. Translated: CAISERAGLAGVETQYF.

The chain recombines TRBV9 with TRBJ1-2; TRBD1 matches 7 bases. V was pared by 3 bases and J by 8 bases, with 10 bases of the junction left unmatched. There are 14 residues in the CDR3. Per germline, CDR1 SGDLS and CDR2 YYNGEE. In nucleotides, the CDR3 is TGTGCCAGCAGCGAGGGGGACAGACTTAAAGGCTACACCTTC. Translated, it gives CASSEGDRLKGYTF.

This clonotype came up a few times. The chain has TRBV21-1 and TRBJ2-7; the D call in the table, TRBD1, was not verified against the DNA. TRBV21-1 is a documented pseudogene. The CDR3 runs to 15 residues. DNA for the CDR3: TGTGCCAGCAGCAACAACGACAGCAACTCCTACGAGCAGTACTTC. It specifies CASSNNDSNSYEQYF.

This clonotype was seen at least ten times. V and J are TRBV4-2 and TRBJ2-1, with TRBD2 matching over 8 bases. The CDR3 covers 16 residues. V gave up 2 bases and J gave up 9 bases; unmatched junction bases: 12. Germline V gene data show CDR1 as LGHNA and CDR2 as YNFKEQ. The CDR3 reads CASSQRSGGASGEQFF. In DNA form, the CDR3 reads TGTGCCAGCAGCCAAAGGTCCGGGGGGGCCTCAGGTGAGCAGTTCTTC.

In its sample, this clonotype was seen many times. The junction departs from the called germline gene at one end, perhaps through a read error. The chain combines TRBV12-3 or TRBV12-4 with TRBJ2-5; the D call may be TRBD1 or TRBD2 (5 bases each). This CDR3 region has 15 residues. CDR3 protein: CASSVQAENRDPLSF. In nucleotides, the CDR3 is TGTGCCAGCAGCGTTCAGGCCGAGAACCGGGACCCTTTGTCCTTC.

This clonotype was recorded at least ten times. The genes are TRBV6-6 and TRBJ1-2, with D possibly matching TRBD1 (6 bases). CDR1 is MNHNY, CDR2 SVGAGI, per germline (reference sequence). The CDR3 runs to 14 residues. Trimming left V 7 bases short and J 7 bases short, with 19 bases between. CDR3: CASKRGAGSSGYTF. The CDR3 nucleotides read TGTGCCAGCAAACGGGGGGCGGGTTCATCTGGCTACACCTTC.

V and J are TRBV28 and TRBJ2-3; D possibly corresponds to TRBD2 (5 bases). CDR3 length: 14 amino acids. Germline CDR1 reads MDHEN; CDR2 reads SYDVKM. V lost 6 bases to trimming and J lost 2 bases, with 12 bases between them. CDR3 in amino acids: CASSSWGDTDTQYF. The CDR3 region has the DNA TGTGCCAGCAGCTCGTGGGGAGACACAGATACGCAGTATTTT.

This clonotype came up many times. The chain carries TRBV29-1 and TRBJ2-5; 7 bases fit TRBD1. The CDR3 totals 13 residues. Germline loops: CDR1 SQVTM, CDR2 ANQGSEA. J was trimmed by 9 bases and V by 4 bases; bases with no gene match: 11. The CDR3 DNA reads TGCAGCGTTGGCACCGACAGGGAAAATGCCCAGTACTTC. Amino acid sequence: CSVGTDRENAQYF. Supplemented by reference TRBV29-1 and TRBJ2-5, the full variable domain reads SAVISQKPSRDICQRGTSLTIQCQVDSQVTMMFWYRQQPGQSLTLIATANQGSEATYESGFVIDKFPISRPNLTFSTLTVSNMSPEDSSIYLCSVGTDRENAQYFGPGTRLLVL.

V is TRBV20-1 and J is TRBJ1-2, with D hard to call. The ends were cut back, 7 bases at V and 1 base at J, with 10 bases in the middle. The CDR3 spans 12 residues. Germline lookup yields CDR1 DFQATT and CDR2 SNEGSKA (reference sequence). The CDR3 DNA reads TGCAGTGGGATGGACGGTAACTATGGCTACACCTTC. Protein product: CSGMDGNYGYTF.

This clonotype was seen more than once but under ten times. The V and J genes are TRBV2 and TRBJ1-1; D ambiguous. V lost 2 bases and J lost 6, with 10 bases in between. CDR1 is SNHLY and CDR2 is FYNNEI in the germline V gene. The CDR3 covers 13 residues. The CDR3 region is CASSEPDSPEAFF. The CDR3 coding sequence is TGTGCCAGCAGTGAACCAGATTCCCCTGAAGCTTTCTTT.

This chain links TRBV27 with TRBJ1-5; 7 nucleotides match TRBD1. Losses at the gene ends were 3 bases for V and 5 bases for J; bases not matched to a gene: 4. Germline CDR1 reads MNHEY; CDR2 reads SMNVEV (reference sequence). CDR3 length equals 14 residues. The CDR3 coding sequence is TGTGCCAGCAGTTTCACAGGGGCGGATCAGCCCCAGCATTTT. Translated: CASSFTGADQPQHF.

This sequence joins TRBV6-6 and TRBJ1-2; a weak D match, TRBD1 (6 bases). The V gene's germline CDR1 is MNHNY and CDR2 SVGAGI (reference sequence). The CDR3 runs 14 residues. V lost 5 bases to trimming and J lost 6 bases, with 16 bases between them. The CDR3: CASSEEYREHGYTF. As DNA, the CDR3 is TGTGCCAGCAGTGAGGAATACAGGGAGCATGGCTACACCTTC.

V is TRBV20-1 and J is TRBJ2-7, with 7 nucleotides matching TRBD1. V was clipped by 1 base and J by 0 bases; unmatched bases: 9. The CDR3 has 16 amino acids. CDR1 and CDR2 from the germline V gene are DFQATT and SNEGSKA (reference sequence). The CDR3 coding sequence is TGCAGTGCTAGAGCCACAGGGGTTATCTACTCCTACGAGCAGTACTTC. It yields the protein CSARATGVIYSYEQYF.

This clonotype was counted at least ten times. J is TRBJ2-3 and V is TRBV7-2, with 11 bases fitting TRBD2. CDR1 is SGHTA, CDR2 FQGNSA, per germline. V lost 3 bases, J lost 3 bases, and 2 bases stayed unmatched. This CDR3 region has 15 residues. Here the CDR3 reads CASSFRTSGTDTQYF. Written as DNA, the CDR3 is TGTGCCAGCAGCTTCCGGACTAGCGGGACAGATACGCAGTATTTT.

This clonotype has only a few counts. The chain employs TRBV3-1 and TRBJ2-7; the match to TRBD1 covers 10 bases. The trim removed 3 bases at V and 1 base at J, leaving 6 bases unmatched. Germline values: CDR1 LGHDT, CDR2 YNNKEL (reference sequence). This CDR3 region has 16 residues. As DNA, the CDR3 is TGTGCCAGCAGCCAGAGAGGGACAGGGGCATCCTACGAGCAGTACTTC. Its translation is CASSQRGTGASYEQYF.